A selection of T cell receptor beta chains follows, all from one sample in a study of cytomegalovirus exposure and HLA in healthy donors. The data were produced by immunoSEQ multiplex PCR, yet TCRdb's version contains in-frame clones alone and is incomplete. The sample gives about 210,000 clones, over 75% of which show up once; 0.47% is in the top ten. The sequenced sample was PBMCs. All receptors come from a boy aged 5-17 years in good health and CMV-seronegative. Each CDR3 is given with its conserved first and last residue. Each record gives: J gene, clone size, D gene, V gene, CDR3 DNA, CDR3 protein. A D gene is named only where the DNA matches it firmly. Size values are once, few and many counts, or a class for expanded clones, and some rows have none.

j_call: TRBJ1-1
clone_size: -
d_call: -
v_call: TRBV6-1
cdr3_nt: TGTGCCAGCAGTGAAAAGGGGCAGACGAACACTGAAGCTTTCTTT
cdr3_aa: CASSEKGQTNTEAFF

j_call: TRBJ1-1
clone_size: -
d_call: -
v_call: TRBV15
cdr3_nt: TGTGCCACCAGCTTGGGGCGGCCGGCTGAAGCTTTCTTT
cdr3_aa: CATSLGRPAEAFF

j_call: TRBJ2-1
clone_size: -
d_call: TRBD2
v_call: TRBV10-3
cdr3_nt: TGTGCCATCGGACTAGCGTACTCCTACAATGAGCAGTTCTTC
cdr3_aa: CAIGLAYSYNEQFF

j_call: TRBJ1-2
clone_size: -
d_call: -
v_call: TRBV9
cdr3_nt: TGTGCCAGCAGCGCAACAGGGAGAGGCTACACCTTC
cdr3_aa: CASSATGRGYTF

j_call: TRBJ1-1
clone_size: -
d_call: -
v_call: TRBV6-5
cdr3_nt: TGTGCCAGCTGCAGGGAGGACACTGAAGCTTTCTTT
cdr3_aa: CASCREDTEAFF

j_call: TRBJ2-2
clone_size: -
d_call: TRBD1
v_call: TRBV7-2
cdr3_nt: TGTGCCAGCAGCTCCTCCGGGACAGGGTCGGGCACCGGGGAGCTGTTTTTT
cdr3_aa: CASSSSGTGSGTGELFF

j_call: TRBJ2-7
clone_size: few
d_call: -
v_call: TRBV27
cdr3_nt: TGTGCCAGCAGAACTTCCTACGAGCAGTACTTC
cdr3_aa: CASRTSYEQYF

j_call: TRBJ1-2
clone_size: -
d_call: TRBD1
v_call: TRBV4-1
cdr3_nt: TGCGCCAGCAGCCAAGATGGAGGGGACAGGGGCGGCTATGGCTACACCTTC
cdr3_aa: CASSQDGGDRGGYGYTF

j_call: TRBJ1-1
clone_size: -
d_call: -
v_call: TRBV6-5
cdr3_nt: TGTGCCAGCAGTTTGTCAGGGTACGTCGGCACTGAAGCTTTCTTT
cdr3_aa: CASSLSGYVGTEAFF

j_call: TRBJ2-1
clone_size: -
d_call: -
v_call: TRBV7-8
cdr3_nt: TGTGCCAGCAGCTTAAGTGGGGCTCCCATAGGGGAGCAGTTCTTC
cdr3_aa: CASSLSGAPIGEQFF

j_call: TRBJ2-7
clone_size: -
d_call: TRBD2
v_call: TRBV11-1
cdr3_nt: TGTGCCAGCAGCTTAAGCGGGAGGACCCTCTACGAGCAGTACTTC
cdr3_aa: CASSLSGRTLYEQYF

j_call: TRBJ2-7
clone_size: -
d_call: TRBD2
v_call: TRBV5-1
cdr3_nt: TGCGCCAGCAGCGCGGGCCCGACCGGGGGGTCCAGCTCCTACGAGCAGTACTTC
cdr3_aa: CASSAGPTGGSSSYEQYF

j_call: TRBJ2-1
clone_size: -
d_call: TRBD1
v_call: TRBV30
cdr3_nt: TGTGCCTGGAGAGGGACAGTGTACAGAAATGAGCAGTTCTTC
cdr3_aa: CAWRGTVYRNEQFF

j_call: TRBJ2-2
clone_size: -
d_call: -
v_call: TRBV25-1
cdr3_nt: TGTGCCAGCAGTGATCAGTGGGTGGGGGGGCCGCCCGGGGAGCTGTTTTTT
cdr3_aa: CASSDQWVGGPPGELFF

j_call: TRBJ1-2
clone_size: -
d_call: -
v_call: TRBV29-1
cdr3_nt: TGCAGCGTTGAAGCGGCGGGAGGCTACGGCTACACCTTC
cdr3_aa: CSVEAAGGYGYTF

j_call: TRBJ2-5
clone_size: -
d_call: TRBD1
v_call: TRBV5-4
cdr3_nt: TGTGCCAGCAGCCTACAGGGGCGAAGCCGACAAGAGACCCAGTACTTC
cdr3_aa: CASSLQGRSRQETQYF

j_call: TRBJ2-1
clone_size: -
d_call: TRBD2
v_call: TRBV7-9
cdr3_nt: TGTGCCAGCAGCTTCTCTAGCGGGGGAGATGAGCAGTTCTTC
cdr3_aa: CASSFSSGGDEQFF

j_call: TRBJ2-3
clone_size: -
d_call: TRBD1
v_call: TRBV6-1
cdr3_nt: TGTGCCAGCAGTGAATCGGGGGGACAGGGTTCAGATACGCAGTATTTT
cdr3_aa: CASSESGGQGSDTQYF

j_call: TRBJ2-5
clone_size: -
d_call: TRBD2
v_call: TRBV14
cdr3_nt: TGTGCCAGCAGCCAGGCGGGAGGGCCTCAGACCCAGTACTTC
cdr3_aa: CASSQAGGPQTQYF

j_call: TRBJ2-3
clone_size: -
d_call: -
v_call: TRBV7-2
cdr3_nt: TGTGCCAGCAGCGACTATTCCGGAGATACGCAGTATTTT
cdr3_aa: CASSDYSGDTQYF

j_call: TRBJ2-7
clone_size: -
d_call: TRBD2
v_call: TRBV2
cdr3_nt: TGTGCCAGCAGTAAGCAAGCGGGGGTAGGATACGAGCAGTACTTC
cdr3_aa: CASSKQAGVGYEQYF

j_call: TRBJ2-5
clone_size: -
d_call: TRBD2
v_call: TRBV19
cdr3_nt: TGTGCCAGTAGCCCCTTGCGTAGCGGGCAAGAGACCCAGTACTTC
cdr3_aa: CASSPLRSGQETQYF

j_call: TRBJ2-7
clone_size: -
d_call: TRBD2
v_call: TRBV27
cdr3_nt: TGTGCCAGCAGCGCTACTAGCGTAATACCCTCCTACGAGCAGTACTTC
cdr3_aa: CASSATSVIPSYEQYF

j_call: TRBJ1-5
clone_size: -
d_call: TRBD1
v_call: TRBV7-9
cdr3_nt: TGTGCCAGCAGCCCAGACAGGGACAATCAGCCCCAGCATTTT
cdr3_aa: CASSPDRDNQPQHF

j_call: TRBJ1-5
clone_size: -
d_call: -
v_call: TRBV21-1
cdr3_nt: TGTGCCAGCAGCGCATACGGGAGACACAATCAGCCCCAGCATTTT
cdr3_aa: CASSAYGRHNQPQHF

j_call: TRBJ1-6
clone_size: -
d_call: -
v_call: TRBV5-4
cdr3_nt: TGTGCCATGACGGGGACATCGAATTCACCCCTCCACTTT
cdr3_aa: CAMTGTSNSPLHF

j_call: TRBJ2-2
clone_size: -
d_call: TRBD2
v_call: TRBV14
cdr3_nt: TGTGCCAGCAGCCAAGAAGAACTGATCCGTAGCGGGAGTATCGACACCGGGGAGCTGTTTTTT
cdr3_aa: CASSQEELIRSGSIDTGELFF

j_call: TRBJ1-3
clone_size: -
d_call: -
v_call: TRBV7-2
cdr3_nt: TGTGCCAGCAGCTCACACAGCGGAAACACCATATATTTT
cdr3_aa: CASSSHSGNTIYF

j_call: TRBJ2-3
clone_size: -
d_call: -
v_call: TRBV11-3
cdr3_nt: TGTGCCAGCCTCGGGACAACAGATACGCAGTATTTT
cdr3_aa: CASLGTTDTQYF

j_call: TRBJ2-4
clone_size: -
d_call: -
v_call: TRBV28
cdr3_nt: TGTGCCAGCAGTTCACTCCCAGGGCGGGGCAAAAACATTCAGTACTTC
cdr3_aa: CASSSLPGRGKNIQYF

j_call: TRBJ2-7
clone_size: -
d_call: TRBD2
v_call: TRBV27
cdr3_nt: TGTGCCAGCAGCTACCGCTTAGCGGGAGACTACGAGCAGTACTTC
cdr3_aa: CASSYRLAGDYEQYF

j_call: TRBJ2-7
clone_size: -
d_call: TRBD1
v_call: TRBV11-3
cdr3_nt: TGTGCCAGCAGCTTAGGGGACAGCTCCTACGAGCAGTACTTC
cdr3_aa: CASSLGDSSYEQYF

j_call: TRBJ1-1
clone_size: once
d_call: TRBD1
v_call: TRBV27
cdr3_nt: TGTGCCAGCAACAGACAGGGCACGGGGAACACTGAAGCTTTCTTT
cdr3_aa: CASNRQGTGNTEAFF

j_call: TRBJ1-2
clone_size: -
d_call: -
v_call: TRBV30
cdr3_nt: TGTGCCTGGAGTCAAGGGGTCTATGGCTACACCTTC
cdr3_aa: CAWSQGVYGYTF

j_call: TRBJ1-3
clone_size: few
d_call: -
v_call: TRBV21-1
cdr3_nt: TGTGCCAGTTTCTTTATCTCTGGAAACACCATATATTTT
cdr3_aa: CASFFISGNTIYF

j_call: TRBJ2-3
clone_size: -
d_call: -
v_call: TRBV15
cdr3_nt: TGTGCCACCAGCAGAGCTGGGCAGCCTACAGATACGCAGTATTTT
cdr3_aa: CATSRAGQPTDTQYF

j_call: TRBJ2-4
clone_size: -
d_call: -
v_call: TRBV27
cdr3_nt: TGTGCCAGCAGGCCTAGGGGTACCAAAAACATTCAGTACTTC
cdr3_aa: CASRPRGTKNIQYF

j_call: TRBJ2-5
clone_size: -
d_call: -
v_call: TRBV29-1
cdr3_nt: TGCAGCGTCCATAAGGGGGAGACCCAGTACTTC
cdr3_aa: CSVHKGETQYF

j_call: TRBJ2-1
clone_size: once
d_call: -
v_call: TRBV9
cdr3_nt: TGTGCCAGCAGCCCGACAGGTACGGCGGATGAGCAGTTCTTC
cdr3_aa: CASSPTGTADEQFF

j_call: TRBJ2-4
clone_size: -
d_call: -
v_call: TRBV6-5
cdr3_nt: TGTGCCAGCAGTTACGGTCTATCCAAAAACATTCAGTACTTC
cdr3_aa: CASSYGLSKNIQYF

j_call: TRBJ2-5
clone_size: -
d_call: TRBD2
v_call: TRBV7-2
cdr3_nt: TGTGCCAGCAGCTTAGGGGCTAGCGGTTACCAAGAGACCCAGTACTTC
cdr3_aa: CASSLGASGYQETQYF

j_call: TRBJ2-5
clone_size: -
d_call: TRBD2
v_call: TRBV6-5
cdr3_nt: TGTGCCGAAGGGAGGGAGGGTCGGAAAGAGACCCAGTACTTC
cdr3_aa: CAEGREGRKETQYF

j_call: TRBJ1-4
clone_size: -
d_call: -
v_call: TRBV30
cdr3_nt: TGTGCCTGGAGTGTAGAGGTCCCGGCCGGGAGGAGGGAAAAACTGTTTTTT
cdr3_aa: CAWSVEVPAGRREKLFF